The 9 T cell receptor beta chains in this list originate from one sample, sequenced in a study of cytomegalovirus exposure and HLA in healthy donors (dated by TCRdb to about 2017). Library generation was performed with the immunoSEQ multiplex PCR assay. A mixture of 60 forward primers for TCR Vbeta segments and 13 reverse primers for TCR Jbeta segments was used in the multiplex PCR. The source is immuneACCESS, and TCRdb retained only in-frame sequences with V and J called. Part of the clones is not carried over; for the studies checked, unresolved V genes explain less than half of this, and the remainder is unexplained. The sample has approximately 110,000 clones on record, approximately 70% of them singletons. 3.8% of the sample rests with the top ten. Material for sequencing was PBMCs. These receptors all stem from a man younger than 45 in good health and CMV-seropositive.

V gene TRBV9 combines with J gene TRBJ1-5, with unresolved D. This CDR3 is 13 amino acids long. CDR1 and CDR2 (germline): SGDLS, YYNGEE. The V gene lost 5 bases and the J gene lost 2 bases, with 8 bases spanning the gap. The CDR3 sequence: CASSRVGNQPQHF. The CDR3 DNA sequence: TGTGCCAGCAGTCGGGTTGGCAATCAGCCCCAGCATTTT.

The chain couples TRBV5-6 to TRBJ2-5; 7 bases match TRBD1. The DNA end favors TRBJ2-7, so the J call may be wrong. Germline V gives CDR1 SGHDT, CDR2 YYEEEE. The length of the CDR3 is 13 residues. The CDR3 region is CASSLSRGSEQYF. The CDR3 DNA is TGTGCCAGCAGCTTGAGCAGGGGGAGCGAGCAGTACTTC.

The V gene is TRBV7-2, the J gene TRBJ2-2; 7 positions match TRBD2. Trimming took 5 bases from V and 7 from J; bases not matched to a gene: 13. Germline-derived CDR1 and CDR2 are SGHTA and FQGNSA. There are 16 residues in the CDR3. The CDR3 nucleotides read TGTGCCAGCAGCCCAGTAAGCGGGGAGAGGAACGGGGAGCTGTTTTTT. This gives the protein CASSPVSGERNGELFF.

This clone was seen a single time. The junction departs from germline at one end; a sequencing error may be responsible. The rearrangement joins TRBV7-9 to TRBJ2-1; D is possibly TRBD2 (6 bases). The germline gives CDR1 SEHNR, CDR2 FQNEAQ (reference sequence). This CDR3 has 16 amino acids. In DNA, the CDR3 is TGTTCCAGCAGCTTAGGGGTGGGGGGAGACGCCAATGAGCAGTTCTTC. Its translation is CSSSLGVGGDANEQFF.

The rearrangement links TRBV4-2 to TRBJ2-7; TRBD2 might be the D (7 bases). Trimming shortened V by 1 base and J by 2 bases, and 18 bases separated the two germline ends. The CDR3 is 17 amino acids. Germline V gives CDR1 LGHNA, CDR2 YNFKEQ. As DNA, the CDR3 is TGTGCCAGCAGCCAAGGAGCGGACGGGGGGCTAACCTACGAGCAGTACTTC. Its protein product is CASSQGADGGLTYEQYF.

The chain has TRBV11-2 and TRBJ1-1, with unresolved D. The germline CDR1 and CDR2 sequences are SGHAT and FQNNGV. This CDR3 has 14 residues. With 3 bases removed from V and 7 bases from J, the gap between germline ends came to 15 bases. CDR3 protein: CASSFGGKVSEAFF. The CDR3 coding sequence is TGTGCCAGCAGCTTTGGAGGGAAGGTCAGTGAAGCTTTCTTT. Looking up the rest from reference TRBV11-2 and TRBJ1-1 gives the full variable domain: EAGVAQSPRYKIIEKRQSVAFWCNPISGHATLYWYQQILGQGPKLLIQFQNNGVVDDSQLPKDRFSAERLKGVDSTLKIQPAKLEDSAVYLCASSFGGKVSEAFFGQGTRLTVV.

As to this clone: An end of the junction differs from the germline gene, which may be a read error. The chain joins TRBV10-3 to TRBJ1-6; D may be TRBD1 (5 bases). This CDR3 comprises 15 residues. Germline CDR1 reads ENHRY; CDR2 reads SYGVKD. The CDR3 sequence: CATSREGAGHSPLHF. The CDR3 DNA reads TGTGCCACCAGTAGGGAGGGCGCGGGGCATTCACCCCTCCACTTT.

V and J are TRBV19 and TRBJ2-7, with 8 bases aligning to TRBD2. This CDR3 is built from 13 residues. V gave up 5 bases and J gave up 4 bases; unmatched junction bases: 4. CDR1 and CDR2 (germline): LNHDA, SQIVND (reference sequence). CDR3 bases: TGTGCCAGTAGTCCCGGGGGGGGGTACGAGCAGTACTTC. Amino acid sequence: CASSPGGGYEQYF.

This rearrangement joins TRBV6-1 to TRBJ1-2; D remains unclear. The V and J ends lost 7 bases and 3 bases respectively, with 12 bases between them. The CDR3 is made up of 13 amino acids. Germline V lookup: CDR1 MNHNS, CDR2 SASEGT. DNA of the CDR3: TGTGCCAGCAAGTTCAGGTTAGACTATGGCTACACCTTC. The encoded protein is CASKFRLDYGYTF.